This section outlines one T cell receptor (beta chain) sequence together with its context. This clone was recorded once. Its antigen specificity is not known. No base quality values were provided; no much bigger clone lies one nucleotide off. These data originate in a study of blood T cell repertoires in COVID-19 (dated by TCRdb to 2019 to 2021). Background for the entire study: The collaborator samples originated in the United States, Italy and Spain and spanned the acute and convalescent phases of COVID-19. The prospective study material was composed of cDNA or gDNA derived from T cells, B-cell-depleted T cells, or PBMCs. Subjects who had been exposed to COVID-19, were actively infected with it, or had recovered from it provided the deeply sampled blood TCRbeta repertoires that made up the dataset. The repertoires were released in a freely available public database intended as a resource for research on the immune response to SARS-CoV-2. Samples were obtained from the ongoing ImmuneRACE study (first 160 participants) and from over 1,000 subjects provided by 6 global collaborators. The sample metadata nearly always contained a de-identified subject ID, COVID-19 status, age in years and sex. Where available, HLA class I and class II types were taken from metadata supplied by the sample provider and were not determined by assay-based typing.

Enrolling through a virtual design, the prospective study's participants ranged in age from roughly 18 to 89 years and lived across 24 United States geographic areas. In the prospective study, participants were assigned to cohorts based on the clinical history participants reported in a screening survey and a study questionnaire. For ImmuneRACE Cohort 3, a participant was defined as recovered based on two consecutive negative NP/OP PCR tests, clearance by a healthcare professional, or resolution of symptoms. In the prospective study, mobile phlebotomists collected whole blood, serum and a nasopharyngeal or oropharyngeal swab from each participant. Prospective study participants could optionally give additional blood draws and questionnaires over an approximately two-month period. Before DNA extraction, prospective study blood samples were shipped either frozen or at room temperature. The research as a whole found: Clinical and demographic metadata were provided uncurated, with the amount varying by source and participant.

CDR1 SEHNR and CDR2 FQNEAQ are derived from the germline V gene (reference sequence). The CDR3 starts with the cysteine, ends with the phenylalanine, and has 15 residues. The kept DNA is CDR3 alone, 45 bases in frame from the first base. Cut back by 4 bases and 0 bases, the V and J ends lie 12 bases apart. The immunoSEQ Assay, a bias-controlled multiplex PCR, was used to amplify TCRbeta CDR3 regions from genomic DNA. For the original study's pipeline: Within the assay, amplification of reference gene primers was used to estimate how many nucleated cells each sample contained. Sequence reads were collapsed and filtered to measure the absolute abundance of every unique TCRbeta CDR3 rearrangement. For each sample, productive Simpson clonality was calculated as the square root of Simpson's diversity index over productive rearrangements. The table comes from immuneACCESS by way of TCRdb, which keeps in-frame sequences with V and J called. Part of the clones is missing from these tables; in studies checked, under half for an unresolved V gene and the rest for unknown reasons. Clonal size and the V and J genes are those of that table, whereas D and trimming came from the DNA. The sample includes just over 300,000 clones, with 87% observed a single time. Jointly, the top ten make up around 10% of the sample.

The sample comprised PBMCs or T cells enriched from blood (not recorded which). The rearrangement joined TRBV7-9 to TRBJ1-1; the D gene lacks a confident call. The clonotype was recovered from a young woman who had recovered from COVID-19. The CDR3 region reads CASSSWPDMNTEAFF. In nucleotide form, the sequence is TGTGCCAGCAGCTCATGGCCCGATATGAACACTGAAGCTTTCTTT.